These T cell receptor beta chains were read from a single sample in a study of cytomegalovirus exposure and HLA in healthy donors. The assay was immunoSEQ multiplex PCR, and TCRdb's table has in-frame clones only and misses some. The sample comprises 150,000 to 200,000 clones, more than 65% of which are singletons, and about 0.5% rests with the top ten. Sequenced material: PBMCs. Every receptor here comes from a woman aged 45-59 years in good health and CMV-seronegative. The CDR3 runs from the conserved cysteine through the conserved F or W. A D gene is named only where the DNA matches it firmly. Clone size is not always given. Where it is, it says once, few, many or a class for expanded clones.

J,D,V,size,CDR3,DNA
TRBJ2-7,TRBD1,TRBV28,.,CASSLKRGQGSYEQYF,TGTGCCAGCAGTTTAAAAAGGGGACAGGGGTCGTACGAGCAGTACTTC
TRBJ2-5,TRBD2,TRBV7-2,.,CASSLGLAGPTQYF,TGTGCCAGCAGCTTAGGGCTAGCGGGGCCGACCCAGTACTTC
TRBJ1-1,TRBD1,TRBV5-4,.,CASSLGQGPTGFF,TGTGCCAGCAGCTTGGGACAGGGGCCTACCGGTTTCTTT
TRBJ2-3,TRBD1,TRBV7-9,.,CASSFGTGASTDTQYF,TGTGCCAGCAGCTTTGGGACAGGGGCCAGCACAGATACGCAGTATTTT
TRBJ2-3,TRBD2,TRBV5-4,.,CASSLTSGRADTQYF,TGTGCCAGCAGCTTAACTAGCGGGCGCGCAGACACGCAGTATTTT
TRBJ2-1,TRBD2,TRBV28,.,CASSLSGTSGTYNEQFF,TGTGCCAGCAGTTTATCCGGGACTAGCGGGACTTACAATGAGCAGTTCTTC
TRBJ2-5,.,TRBV5-4,.,CASSLSDQETQYF,TGTGCCAGCAGCTTGTCTGACCAAGAGACCCAGTACTTC
TRBJ1-2,.,TRBV5-1,.,CASSKTAENYGYTF,TGCGCCAGCAGCAAAACAGCGGAGAACTATGGCTACACCTTC
TRBJ2-1,.,TRBV5-4,.,CASSLAASNEQFF,TGTGCCAGCAGCTTGGCGGCTAGCAATGAGCAGTTCTTC
TRBJ2-7,.,TRBV7-9,few,CASSLVGRTYEQYF,TGTGCCAGCAGCTTAGTTGGGCGAACCTACGAGCAGTACTTC
TRBJ1-3,.,TRBV21-1,few,CASSKAERRGNTIYF,TGTGCCAGCAGCAAAGCGGAAAGGCGGGGAAACACCATATATTTT
TRBJ1-4,.,TRBV6-5,.,CASSRQTWEKLFF,TGTGCCAGCAGCCGACAGACGTGGGAAAAACTGTTTTTT
TRBJ1-2,TRBD1,TRBV2,.,CASSYLTGGLGYTF,TGTGCCAGCAGTTACCTGACAGGGGGTTTAGGCTACACCTTC
TRBJ1-1,.,TRBV27,few,CASSSTYRSGAFF,TGTGCCAGCAGTTCCACCTACAGGTCCGGGGCTTTCTTT
TRBJ2-1,.,TRBV18,.,CASSPLSRPMGTYNEQFF,TGTGCCAGCTCACCATTGTCGAGACCGATGGGGACATACAATGAGCAGTTCTTC
TRBJ2-2,TRBD2,TRBV25-1,.,CASSASGRRTGELFF,TGTGCCAGCAGTGCTAGCGGGAGGAGGACCGGGGAGCTGTTTTTT
TRBJ2-3,TRBD2,TRBV5-4,.,CASSQGTSGSTDTQYF,TGTGCCAGCAGCCAAGGGACTAGCGGGAGCACAGATACGCAGTATTTT